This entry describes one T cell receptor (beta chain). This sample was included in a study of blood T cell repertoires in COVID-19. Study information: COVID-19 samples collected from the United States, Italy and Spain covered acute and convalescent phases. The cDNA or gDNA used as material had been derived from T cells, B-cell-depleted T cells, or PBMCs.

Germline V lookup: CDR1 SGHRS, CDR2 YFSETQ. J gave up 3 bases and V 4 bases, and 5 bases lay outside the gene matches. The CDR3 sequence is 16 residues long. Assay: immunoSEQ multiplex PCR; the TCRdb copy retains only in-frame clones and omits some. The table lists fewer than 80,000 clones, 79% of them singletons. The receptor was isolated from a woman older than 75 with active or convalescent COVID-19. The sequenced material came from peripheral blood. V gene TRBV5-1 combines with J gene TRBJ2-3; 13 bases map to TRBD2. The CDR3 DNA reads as TGCGCCAGCAGCCTCCGGACTAGCGGGGGTACAGATACGCAGTATTTT. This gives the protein CASSLRTSGGTDTQYF.